The present T cell receptor beta chain was sequenced within a study of vaccination effects on CD4 cells after COVID-19. Whole-study findings and limits: Sampling in the study covered few convalescent patients and included no early post-infection timepoints.

ViraFEST used viral peptide pools to expand antigen-specific CD4+ T cells before sequencing. Isolating CD4+ T cells followed more than 9 days of culture. People in the vaccine group had not been infected with SARS-CoV-2 before, and their nucleocapsid antibodies were negative. The table came from immunoSEQ multiplex PCR; TCRdb's copy has only in-frame clones and leaves some out. Of roughly 20,000 clones listed, around 72% are singletons. The CDR3 runs to 15 residues. In germline, CDR1 is PRHDT, CDR2 FYEKMQ (reference sequence). Unmatched junction bases numbered 4, after V lost 3 bases and J lost 2 bases. As regards this clone: Its target is not known.

Sequencing was performed on CD4+ T cells from PBMCs cultured with HCoV-NL63 spike peptides, taken before COVID-19 vaccination. The chain joins TRBV13 to TRBJ2-3, with TRBD2 identical over 8 bases. This clonotype was obtained from a human donor who received a COVID-19 vaccine. CDR3 sequence (DNA): TGTGCCAGCAGCTTGGCGGGGGGACTCACAGATACGCAGTATTTT. Its translation is CASSLAGGLTDTQYF.